This TCR beta chain comes out of a study of graft-versus-host responses after intestinal transplantation. Background on the study: Grafts were multivisceral, liver-intestinal, or isolated intestinal. Following induction with anti-thymocyte globulin, all recipients were given tacrolimus and steroids for approximately three years.

The protocol was immunoSEQ multiplex PCR, while the TCRdb copy is restricted to in-frame clones and leaves out a portion. Of about 120,000 clones in the sample, just over 90% were seen once. Regarding this clone: Its target is unknown.

Germline CDR1 is SEHNR and CDR2 is FQNEAQ (reference sequence). The V gene lost 3 bases and the J gene lost 3 bases, with 6 bases spanning the gap. The CDR3 is 12 residues long. General study findings and limits: GvH clones occurred in recipient marrow; some first appeared in ileum or blood.

The genes are TRBV7-9 and TRBJ2-7; no reliable D call. The clonotype was recovered from a human donor who received an intestinal transplant. The sequences come from unstimulated CD4+ T cells sorted from spleen or lymph node cells, collected before intestinal transplant. The CDR3 region has the DNA TGTGCCAGCAGCTTCGTTTTCTACGAGCAGTACTTC. It translates to CASSFVFYEQYF.